This T cell receptor beta chain was retrieved from a study of molecular identifiers for immune sequencing clone quantification. Study results and limitations: It was shown that clones above 20 RNA copies held over 97% of effector molecules, but under 1% in naive cells. Shared barcodes on identical TCR molecules could underestimate the sizes of highly expanded clones.

V lost 4 bases to trimming and J lost 0 bases, with 13 bases between them. The CDR3 contains 16 residues. Germline V gene lookup returns CDR1 MNHEY and CDR2 SVGEGT. It was from about 19,000 to 1,100,000 sorted cells, with 10%, 30% or 50% RNA, that naive CD8 libraries came. Naive CD8 T cell sorting was performed on the CD8+CD4-CCR7+CD45RA+ phenotype. TCRdb independently ran MiXCR on the PCR reads; one entry per CDR3 protein. The sample lists 45,000 to 65,000 distinct CDR3 sequences, approximately 26% occurring once. Regarding this clonotype: As yet, its antigen is unknown.

V gene TRBV6-2 or TRBV6-3 combines with J gene TRBJ1-5; no clear D gene. The TCR sequence derives from a human donor in good health. Some libraries in this study had Jurkat cell RNA spiked in. The sequenced material came from naive CD8+ T cells from blood, with Jurkat cell RNA spiked in. Specified subset: FACS-sorted CD8+CD4-CCR7+CD45RA+ naive T cells. The CDR3, as DNA: TGTGCCAGCAGTTTGTCGGGGAAAAATAGCAATCAGCCCCAGCATTTT. Translation gives CASSLSGKNSNQPQHF.